This is a list of T cell receptor beta chains from one sample in a study of T cell responses to AZD1222 COVID-19 vaccine. TCRdb's table, derived via immunoSEQ multiplex PCR, lists solely in-frame clones and lacks some. Among 250,000 to 300,000 clones, 90% to 95% were seen once, and the ten largest hold 0.55%. The specimen was peripheral blood, collected 28 days after the second AZD1222 dose. The receptors here all came from an adult who received the AZD1222 COVID-19 vaccine. Each CDR3 is given with its conserved first and last residue. Fields, in order: CDR3 protein, CDR3 DNA, V gene, D gene, clone size, J gene. The D gene is left open where the match is weak. Only part of the rows carry a size: once, few, many, or a class if the clone is expanded.

cdr3_aa: CASSLGGGYEQYF; cdr3_nt: TGTGCCAGCAGCTTAGGTGGGGGATACGAGCAGTACTTC; v_call: TRBV7-9; d_call: .; clone_size: .; j_call: TRBJ2-7
cdr3_aa: CASSSQGANGDTQYF; cdr3_nt: TGCGCCAGCAGCTCGCAGGGGGCCAACGGAGATACGCAGTATTTT; v_call: TRBV5-1; d_call: TRBD1; clone_size: once; j_call: TRBJ2-3
cdr3_aa: CASSPRPLEPDSPLHF; cdr3_nt: TGTGCCAGCTCCCCGAGACCGCTCGAGCCTGATTCACCCCTCCACTTT; v_call: TRBV18; d_call: .; clone_size: once; j_call: TRBJ1-6
cdr3_aa: CASSKDSFEQFF; cdr3_nt: TGTGCCAGCAGCAAGGACAGCTTTGAGCAGTTCTTC; v_call: TRBV5-4; d_call: .; clone_size: .; j_call: TRBJ2-1
cdr3_aa: CASRALTGKLFF; cdr3_nt: TGTGCCAGCAGAGCGTTAACAGGAAAACTGTTTTTT; v_call: TRBV2; d_call: .; clone_size: .; j_call: TRBJ1-4
cdr3_aa: CASSMDRGVLNQPQHF; cdr3_nt: TGTGCCAGCAGTATGGACAGGGGAGTGCTAAATCAGCCCCAGCATTTT; v_call: TRBV2; d_call: TRBD1; clone_size: .; j_call: TRBJ1-5
cdr3_aa: CASSPFPGRGYEQYF; cdr3_nt: TGTGCCAGCAGCCCTTTCCCGGGACGAGGTTACGAGCAGTACTTC; v_call: TRBV3-1/TRBV3-2; d_call: .; clone_size: .; j_call: TRBJ2-7
cdr3_aa: CASSRDRGPLGSSGANVLTF; cdr3_nt: TGTGCCAGCAGTCGGGACAGGGGGCCACTAGGAAGCTCTGGGGCCAACGTCCTGACTTTC; v_call: TRBV27; d_call: TRBD1; clone_size: .; j_call: TRBJ2-6
cdr3_aa: CASSLYPGQGDEQYF; cdr3_nt: TGTGCCAGCAGTTTATACCCGGGACAGGGGGACGAGCAGTACTTC; v_call: TRBV27; d_call: TRBD1; clone_size: .; j_call: TRBJ2-7
cdr3_aa: CASSLWPGWNGAQHF; cdr3_nt: TGTGCCAGCAGTTTATGGCCAGGCTGGAATGGCGCCCAGCATTTT; v_call: TRBV28; d_call: .; clone_size: .; j_call: TRBJ1-5
cdr3_aa: CASSYAEQGSNQPQHF; cdr3_nt: TGTGCCAGCAGTTACGCTGAGCAAGGGAGCAATCAGCCCCAGCATTTT; v_call: TRBV6-5; d_call: .; clone_size: .; j_call: TRBJ1-5
cdr3_aa: CASSLGTGGGTEAFF; cdr3_nt: TGTGCCAGCAGCTTAGGGACAGGGGGCGGCACTGAAGCTTTCTTT; v_call: TRBV7-2; d_call: TRBD1; clone_size: .; j_call: TRBJ1-1
cdr3_aa: CASTRPGGRLEQYF; cdr3_nt: TGTGCCAGCACCAGACCCGGGGGCAGGCTCGAGCAGTACTTC; v_call: TRBV6-6; d_call: .; clone_size: .; j_call: TRBJ2-7
cdr3_aa: CASSWASVTYEGQYF; cdr3_nt: TGTGCCAGCAGTTGGGCTAGCGTAACTTACGAGGGGCAGTACTTC; v_call: TRBV28; d_call: .; clone_size: .; j_call: TRBJ2-7